A single T cell receptor beta chain is shown here with its context. Its antigen is unknown. The data were taken from a study of cytotoxic CD8 clonotypes in ibrutinib-treated CLL. Notes on the study in general: Clonality rose at ibrutinib response and fell back toward baseline at progression.

Sequencing used immunoSEQ multiplex PCR; TCRdb keeps in-frame clones, though not all of them. The data show under 300,000 clones, with 70% seen just once and approximately 15% held by the top ten. Germline values: CDR1 LGHNA, CDR2 YNFKEQ. CDR3 length equals 14 residues. Trimming cost V 0 bases and J 3 bases, with 9 bases left between them. The material sequenced was PBMCs, taken after 24 months of ibrutinib treatment. The receptor was derived from a human donor with chronic lymphocytic leukemia. This sequence joins TRBV4-2 and TRBJ2-7, with D tentatively TRBD2 (5 bases). CDR3 amino acids: CASSQEGEGYEQYF. The CDR3 DNA is TGTGCCAGCAGCCAAGAAGGCGAGGGCTACGAGCAGTACTTC.